These 9 T cell receptor beta chains share one sample of origin, sequenced in a study of beta chain features in type 1 diabetes. Study-level results: Across all four CD4+ subsets, people with type 1 diabetes showed modestly shorter TCRB CDR3s.

cDNA synthesis used the whole RNA isolate, giving expressed TCRB sequences. Produced via immunoSEQ multiplex PCR; TCRdb's table is partial and in-frame only. The profile shows around 100,000 clones, under 30% of them singletons. Antigen specificity for these receptors is unknown. Material for sequencing was central memory CD4+ T cells from blood. The receptors were gathered from a woman under 30 with type 1 diabetes.

The chain couples TRBV28 to TRBJ1-5; D is perhaps TRBD1 (6 bases). The V gene lost 8 bases and the J gene lost 7 bases, with 15 bases spanning the gap. Germline CDR1 reads MDHEN; CDR2 reads SYDVKM. There are 13 residues in the CDR3. The CDR3 protein is CASEGDRAQPQHF. The CDR3 region has the DNA TGTGCCAGCGAGGGGGATCGGGCCCAGCCCCAGCATTTT.

J is TRBJ2-3 and V is TRBV9; D is perhaps TRBD2 (5 bases). The CDR3 consists of 12 residues. Germline V gives CDR1 SGDLS, CDR2 YYNGEE. With 3 bases removed from V and 11 bases from J, the gap between germline ends came to 13 bases. DNA of the CDR3: TGTGCCAGCAGCGGGTATGAGGGTAAGCAGTATTTT. Translating gives CASSGYEGKQYF.

The rearrangement joins TRBV5-4 to TRBJ2-1; TRBD2 agrees at 8 bases. The CDR3 runs 17 residues. After removal of 5 bases from V and 0 bases from J, the junction contained 10 bases not matched to a gene. CDR1 and CDR2 (germline): SGHNT, YYREEE (reference sequence). The CDR3 DNA sequence: TGTGCCAGCAGGCGATCTAGCGGGTTAAGCTCCTACAATGAGCAGTTCTTC. It encodes CASRRSSGLSSYNEQFF.

This clone was observed a few times. The gene calls are TRBV29-1 and TRBJ2-7; TRBD2 agrees at 9 bases. The CDR3 length is 17 residues. Germline trimming cut 3 bases from V and 2 bases from J; bases unmatched to any gene: 14. Germline V gene sequence: CDR1 SQVTM, CDR2 ANQGSEA. CDR3 sequence reads: CSVDNPVSGRLAYEQYF. The CDR3 DNA reads as TGCAGCGTTGATAATCCAGTTAGCGGGAGATTGGCCTACGAGCAGTACTTC.

V is TRBV10-3 and J is TRBJ2-1, with 7 bases lining up with TRBD2. Germline lookup yields CDR1 ENHRY and CDR2 SYGVKD. The CDR3 runs 14 residues. Trimming removed 9 bases from V and 5 bases from J; junction bases left unmatched: 10. CDR3 sequence: CAMGAGDMDNEQFF. The CDR3 nucleotides read TGTGCCATGGGCGCGGGAGACATGGACAATGAGCAGTTCTTC.

V and J are TRBV2 and TRBJ2-3, with 15 bases identical to TRBD2. V was pared by 6 bases and J by 2 bases, with 6 bases of the junction left unmatched. CDR1 is SNHLY and CDR2 is FYNNEI in the germline V gene. The CDR3 consists of 17 residues. CDR3 sequence: CASRIGLAGGYTDTQYF. As DNA, the CDR3 is TGTGCCAGCAGGATCGGACTAGCGGGAGGGTACACAGATACGCAGTATTTT.

This clone appeared a few times. The chain links TRBV25-1 to TRBJ2-2; tentative D call: TRBD1 (6 bases). Germline-derived CDR1 and CDR2 are MGHDK and SYGVNS. Trimming cost V 3 bases and J 6 bases, with 14 bases left between them. This CDR3 has 15 residues. The CDR3 loop reads CASSDNRVRAGELFF. The DNA of the CDR3 is TGTGCCAGCAGTGATAACAGGGTACGAGCCGGGGAGCTGTTTTTT. The entire variable domain, with the rest obtained from reference TRBV25-1 and TRBJ2-2, is as follows: EADIYQTPRYLVIGTGKKITLECSQTMGHDKMYWYQQDPGMELHLIHYSYGVNSTEKGDLSSESTVSRIRTEHFPLTLESARPSHTSQYLCASSDNRVRAGELFFGEGSRLTVL.

This clone was seen more than once but under ten times. The rearrangement joins TRBV7-9 to TRBJ1-1, with TRBD1 matching 9 bases. Germline loops: CDR1 SEHNR, CDR2 FQNEAQ (reference sequence). The CDR3 loop spans 13 amino acids. With 5 bases clipped from V and 3 bases from J, the junction kept 1 base outside the gene matches. The CDR3 region is CASSRTGDTEAFF. CDR3 bases: TGTGCCAGCAGCAGGACAGGGGACACTGAAGCTTTCTTT.

This clone has a handful of counts. The rearrangement uses TRBV28 and TRBJ2-1, with a tentative D call TRBD2 (6 bases). This CDR3 is built from 15 residues. CDR1 is MDHEN, CDR2 SYDVKM, per germline. V was shortened by 3 bases and J by 3 bases, with 12 bases between the two germline ends. Here the CDR3 DNA reads TGTGCCAGCAGTTTTCTTAGGCGGGACTACAATGAGCAGTTCTTC. It encodes CASSFLRRDYNEQFF.